This passage covers 20 T cell receptor beta chains from one sample sequenced in a study of shared clonotypes between healthy human individuals. The data were produced by immunoSEQ multiplex PCR, yet TCRdb's version contains in-frame clones alone and is incomplete. Here the sample spans more than 2 million clones, 85% to 95% being singletons. Naive CD8 cells were CD45RO-negative, positively selected for CCR7, excluding terminally differentiated effector memory CD45RA+ cells. Sample: naive CD8+ T cells from PBMCs. The receptors come from a man aged 18 to 29 in good health. Some clones in this sample may be carry-over from other donors' samples.

The chain recombines TRBV9 with TRBJ1-1, with a weak D call TRBD1 (5 bases). CDR3 size: 14 residues. Trimming removed 4 bases at V and 1 base at J, with 11 bases between. Germline V CDR1 and CDR2: SGDLS, YYNGEE. The CDR3 here is CASSPLQGNTEAFF. DNA of the CDR3: TGTGCCAGCAGCCCCCTGCAGGGGAACACTGAAGCTTTCTTT.

The V call is TRBV7-9, the J call TRBJ1-4, with D possibly matching TRBD1 (5 bases). The V end was cut by 5 bases, the J end by 8 bases, with 15 bases between. The CDR3 has 14 amino acids. Germline V gives CDR1 SEHNR, CDR2 FQNEAQ (reference sequence). In DNA form, the CDR3 reads TGTGCCAGCAGCCAGGTTCTAGGGGCGGAAAAACTGTTTTTT. As protein: CASSQVLGAEKLFF.

The chain carries TRBV9 and TRBJ2-1, with D hard to call. Germline-derived CDR1 and CDR2 are SGDLS and YYNGEE. This CDR3 is 15 amino acids long. V lost 0 bases and J 0 bases, leaving 7 bases between the germline ends. CDR3 amino acids: CASSVDWGSYNEQFF. CDR3 DNA: TGTGCCAGCAGCGTAGACTGGGGCTCCTACAATGAGCAGTTCTTC.

The V call is TRBV11-2, the J call TRBJ1-4; tentatively, D is TRBD1 (5 bases). Deletions cut 5 bases from V and 5 bases from J, with 21 bases between. Germline loops: CDR1 SGHAT, CDR2 FQNNGV. This CDR3 comprises 17 residues. CDR3 loop: CASSPEGMYWGNEKLFF. The CDR3, as DNA: TGTGCCAGCAGCCCCGAGGGCATGTACTGGGGGAATGAAAAACTGTTTTTT.

Concerning this clone itself: The junction differs from germline at one of its ends, possibly a read error. The chain couples TRBV10-3 to TRBJ2-6; no clear D. CDR3 size: 18 residues. Germline CDR1 is ENHRY and CDR2 is SYGVKD. The CDR3 region has the DNA TGTGCCATCAGTATTGAGTTCTTAGATACAAAGTCGGGCCAACGTCCTGACTTC. This codes for CAISIEFLDTKSGQRPDF.

The chain combines TRBV15 with TRBJ1-2; D uncertain. Deletions cut 0 bases from V and 3 bases from J, with 11 bases between. In germline, CDR1 is LNHNV, CDR2 YYDKDF (reference sequence). There are 15 residues in the CDR3. The CDR3 sequence: CATSRDRTAYYGYTF. CDR3 in DNA: TGTGCCACCAGCAGAGATCGTACAGCGTACTATGGCTACACCTTC.

This clone was seen only once. The chain links TRBV7-9 to TRBJ2-5; D not certain. CDR1 SEHNR and CDR2 FQNEAQ come from the germline V gene (reference sequence). The CDR3 has 15 residues. V lost 5 bases and J lost 4, with 17 bases in between. The CDR3 region is CASSVQTKRGETQYF. The CDR3 DNA reads TGTGCCAGCAGCGTACAGACAAAGCGTGGAGAGACCCAGTACTTC.

V and J are TRBV9 and TRBJ2-1; no firm D call. V was cut by 0 bases and J by 0 bases, with 10 bases left in between. CDR1 is SGDLS and CDR2 is YYNGEE in the germline V gene. This CDR3 region has 16 residues. The CDR3 DNA reads as TGTGCCAGCAGCGTAGGCAGCAGGAGCTCCTACAATGAGCAGTTCTTC. It translates to CASSVGSRSSYNEQFF.

A note on this clone: The sample carries other DNA sequences with the same CDR3. The rearrangement links TRBV27 to TRBJ2-5; perhaps D is TRBD1 or TRBD2 (7 bases each). This CDR3 contains 15 residues. Germline V CDR1 and CDR2: MNHEY, SMNVEV (reference sequence). Trimming left V 5 bases short and J 5 bases short, with 18 bases between. The CDR3 bases are TGTGCCAGCAGTCCACGACAGGGTAGCGGGGAGACCCAGTACTTC. It codes for CASSPRQGSGETQYF.

The CDR3 region is CASSRLEDTGELFF. The CDR3 DNA reads TGTGCCAGCAGCCGCCTAGAGGACACCGGGGAGCTGTTTTTT. The chain is built from TRBV27 and TRBJ2-2, with D unclear. The V end was cut by 6 bases, the J end by 3 bases, with 11 bases between. Per the germline V gene, CDR1 is MNHEY and CDR2 is SMNVEV (reference sequence). The CDR3 is made up of 14 amino acids.

The CDR3 region has the DNA TGTGCCAGCAGGGCGGTAGGGGGCCCGAGCTATGGCTACACCTTC. Amino acids: CASRAVGGPSYGYTF. The rearrangement uses TRBV28 and TRBJ1-2; 7 nucleotides agree with TRBD1. The CDR3 has 15 residues. Per the germline V gene, CDR1 is MDHEN and CDR2 is SYDVKM. V lost 6 bases and J lost 4; bases outside the gene matches: 11.

On this clone itself: The sample contains more than one DNA sequence encoding this CDR3. The CDR3 region is CASSLDRMNTEAFF. The CDR3 nucleotides are TGTGCCAGCAGTTTGGACCGTATGAACACTGAAGCTTTCTTT. The J gene is TRBJ1-1, the V gene TRBV27; D is ambiguous. This CDR3 region has 14 residues. The V gene's germline CDR1 is MNHEY and CDR2 SMNVEV (reference sequence). Trimming shortened V by 3 bases and J by 0 bases, and 8 bases separated the two germline ends.

The chain is built from TRBV7-3 and TRBJ2-7, with 8 nucleotides matching TRBD1. The CDR3 contains 14 residues. Germline loops: CDR1 SGHTA, CDR2 FQGTGA. Trimming took 1 base from V and 4 from J; bases not matched to a gene: 3. CDR3 loop: CASSLSRGQYEQYF. Here the CDR3 DNA reads TGTGCCAGCAGCTTAAGCAGGGGGCAATACGAGCAGTACTTC.

A word on this clone: Other nucleotide sequences from this sample produce the same CDR3. The rearrangement uses TRBV27 and TRBJ1-1, with TRBD1 as a possible D gene (6 bases). V dropped 3 bases and J dropped 4 bases, with 9 bases sitting between them. From germline, CDR1 is MNHEY and CDR2 SMNVEV (reference sequence). The CDR3 loop spans 13 amino acids. CDR3 sequence (DNA): TGTGCCAGCAGTTTGGGAGGGGGCACTGAAGCTTTCTTT. Amino acids: CASSLGGGTEAFF.

Regarding this clone: In the same sample, other DNA sequences code for this CDR3. This chain connects TRBV4-3 to TRBJ2-7; TRBD2 agrees at 12 bases. The V and J ends lost 4 bases and 4 bases, in that order; junction bases with no gene match: 8. CDR1 and CDR2 (germline): LGHNA, YSLEER. The CDR3 has 16 residues. The CDR3 loop is CASSPGLAGLLYEQYF. CDR3 DNA: TGCGCCAGCAGCCCCGGACTAGCGGGACTCCTGTACGAGCAGTACTTC.

Note on this clone: This sample also contains other DNA sequences that code for the same CDR3. The genes are TRBV7-9 and TRBJ2-7; a weak D match, TRBD1 (6 bases). The CDR3 is 14 residues long. Deletions cut 1 base from V and 2 bases from J, with 9 bases between. The V gene's germline CDR1 is SEHNR and CDR2 FQNEAQ (reference sequence). As DNA, the CDR3 is TGTGCCAGCAGCTTAGGGCCAGGGGCCTACGAGCAGTACTTC. Its protein product is CASSLGPGAYEQYF.

This clone came up once. J is TRBJ1-1 and V is TRBV5-6, with a weak D call TRBD1 (6 bases). The CDR3 totals 12 residues. The germline gives CDR1 SGHDT, CDR2 YYEEEE. The V end was cut by 3 bases, the J end by 5 bases, with 8 bases between. In nucleotides, the CDR3 is TGTGCCAGCAGCTACAGGGCGACTGAAGCTTTCTTT. Protein: CASSYRATEAFF.

The gene calls are TRBV7-8 and TRBJ1-1; D is undetermined. With 3 bases removed from V and 4 bases from J, the gap between germline ends came to 6 bases. The CDR3 sequence is 12 residues long. The germline V gene has CDR1 SGHVS and CDR2 FQNEAQ. The CDR3 nucleotides are TGTGCCAGCAGCTTTGAAACCACTGAAGCTTTCTTT. This gives the protein CASSFETTEAFF.

Regarding this clone: The sample holds other DNA sequences that translate to the same CDR3. The DNA for the CDR3 is TGTGCCAGCAGTTTATTGGGGAATGAGCAGTTCTTC. It yields the protein CASSLLGNEQFF. The V gene is TRBV28, the J gene TRBJ2-1; D uncertain. Trimming took 1 base from V and 7 from J, leaving 5 bases between them. The CDR3 loop spans 12 amino acids. Per germline, CDR1 MDHEN and CDR2 SYDVKM.

On this clone: Other DNA sequences of this sample code for an identical CDR3. The rearrangement links TRBV27 to TRBJ2-5; D is unresolved. The CDR3 has 13 residues. Germline loops: CDR1 MNHEY, CDR2 SMNVEV (reference sequence). V was trimmed by 6 bases and J by 0 bases, leaving 8 bases between them. CDR3 sequence (DNA): TGTGCCAGCAGCTCCCCTTACCAAGAGACCCAGTACTTC. Translated: CASSSPYQETQYF.